This T cell receptor beta chain was documented in a study of T cell repertoires in cytomegalovirus infection. Across the whole study: Used in the study were CMV epitopes, some recently identified and HLA-C-restricted, others well-studied and HLA-B-restricted. Indications of both CMV infection and matching HLA type were provided by public TCR beta signatures.

TCRdb called the reads again in MiXCR, with one record for every CDR3 protein. The sample contains nearly 700,000 distinct CDR3 sequences, roughly 30% of which appear only once. As to this clonotype: Its antigen is not known.

Germline V gene data show CDR1 as SGHNT and CDR2 as YYREEE (reference sequence). This CDR3 region has 14 residues. The V gene end was trimmed by 4 bases and the J gene end by 10 bases; junction bases not matched to a gene: 5. The study's findings and limits: Dominant in the ex vivo response were TCR beta clonotypes restricted by HLA-C and specific for CMV.

The material was cultured PBMCs, obtained from culture after CMV antigen stimulation. The chain joins TRBV5-4 to TRBJ2-4, with 13 bases matching TRBD2. This receptor was identified in a human donor in good health (CMV status not recorded). Some clones in this sample may be carry-over from other donors' samples. DNA of the CDR3: TGTGCCAGCAGCACTAGCGGGGGGGCGGAGATTCAGTACTTC. Translating it yields CASSTSGGAEIQYF.